This T cell receptor (beta chain) was profiled in a study of T-cell reconstitution after alpha-beta-depleted transplantation in children. Unique molecular identifiers tagged the TCRbeta library. MiXCR was run by TCRdb on the PCR reads, yielding one entry per CDR3 protein. The sample consists of a few hundred thousand distinct CDR3 sequences, 10% of them appearing once. This CDR3 region has 14 residues. The V gene's germline CDR1 is ENHRY and CDR2 SYGVKD. Trimming took off 3 bases at V and 11 bases at J, with 18 bases between the two ends. The chain joins TRBV10-3 to TRBJ2-3; D ambiguous. The specimen was PBMCs from the stem cell graft donor, collected from the stem cell graft. The sequence derives from a human donor who donated a stem cell graft to a child with acute lymphoblastic leukemia. The CDR3 bases are TGTGCCATCAGTGACAAGACCGGGCCCGGAGAGCAGTATTTT. Amino acid sequence: CAISDKTGPGEQYF.